A single TCR beta chain is shown here with its context. Its antigen remains undetermined. It has no much larger one-base neighbor in the sample; base qualities were not kept. Genomic DNA was extracted from sorted cells for sequencing of the TCRbeta CDR3 region. The immunoSEQ Assay was used for sequencing of TCRbeta CDR3 regions. TCRdb re-hosts the immuneACCESS table, in-frame sequences only. Its copies lack some clones; in the studies checked, an unresolved V gene accounts for under half of them, and the cause for the rest is not known. In all, the sample holds approximately 70,000 clones, and approximately 80% of those were seen once. The ten largest clones represent approximately 1% of the sample. CDR1 and CDR2 are read off the germline V gene as SGHAT and FQNNGV. The CDR3 spans 17 residues, from the cysteine through the phenylalanine. The DNA shown is the 51-base CDR3, in frame from base 1. Germline trimming amounts to 1 base on V and 5 bases on J, with 8 as the count of junction bases outside the gene matches.

This sample is drawn from a study of OX40 agonist ivuxolimab in advanced cancers. For context, the study as a whole: Ivuxolimab was an agonistic, fully human IgG2 monoclonal antibody directed against OX40 (CD134), a costimulatory receptor. Intravenous ivuxolimab was administered to patients every 2 weeks at six dose levels: 0.01, 0.1, 0.3, 1.5, 3 and 10 mg/kg. Of the approximately 50 patients in dose escalation, about 20 had hepatocellular carcinoma, around 15 had melanoma, 9 had renal cell carcinoma and 9 had head and neck cancer. A male proportion of 75% to 85% and a mean age of 60 years, ranging from 23 to 79, were recorded for the dose-escalation cohort. Prior anti-PD-1, anti-PD-L1 or anti-CTLA-4 therapy was permitted, and roughly two fifths of dose-escalation patients had received checkpoint inhibitors. Partial responses occurred in three dose-escalation patients: two with cutaneous melanoma and one with hepatocellular carcinoma. The purpose of peripheral TCRbeta sequencing was to test whether ivuxolimab changed TCR sequence diversity and led to clonal T-cell expansion. The paper covers the monotherapy dose-escalation part of the phase I ivuxolimab trial, which included N of about 50 patients. What the research found in general, with its limitations: In the 0.1-3.0 mg/kg groups, partial responders were among the patients with the lowest normalized peripheral clonal expansion, particularly in CD8+ T cells. After ivuxolimab, CD8+ T cells had more expanded clones than CD4+ T cells on average. Clonal expansion of both CD4+ and CD8+ blood T cells was observed from baseline to week 6 at doses 0.1 to 3.0 mg/kg. Low levels of normalized T-cell clonal expansion were also seen in some patients who did not respond. Which antigens the clonally expanded peripheral T cells were specific for was not determined.

Patients with a history of autoimmune disease or receiving systemic immunosuppression were excluded from the trial. Peripheral blood for TCR sequencing was drawn from every dose cohort at baseline, at cycle 4 day 1 and at cycle 7 day 1. The samples were taken from a phase I, first-in-human, multicenter, open-label dose-escalation trial of ivuxolimab. The trial enrolled adults with locally advanced or metastatic head and neck squamous cell, hepatocellular, melanoma or renal cell carcinoma. Before TCR sequencing, CD4+ T cells and CD8+ T cells from peripheral blood were sorted into separate populations.

Here the sequenced sample was CD4+ or CD8+ T cells sorted from blood, taken in a trial of the OX40 agonist ivuxolimab. This receptor was taken from an adult with an advanced solid tumor such as melanoma, head and neck, liver or kidney cancer. Here the chain combines TRBV11-2 and TRBJ1-5, with 10 bases aligning to TRBD1. The CDR3: CASSLGVRTGGDQPQHF. The DNA sequence is given as TGTGCCAGCAGCTTAGGGGTGAGGACAGGGGGTGATCAGCCCCAGCATTTT. The full variable domain, with segments outside the CDR3 supplied by the reference TRBV11-2 and TRBJ1-5 proteins, appears as EAGVAQSPRYKIIEKRQSVAFWCNPISGHATLYWYQQILGQGPKLLIQFQNNGVVDDSQLPKDRFSAERLKGVDSTLKIQPAKLEDSAVYLCASSLGVRTGGDQPQHFGDGTRLSIL.